A selection of T cell receptor beta chains follows, all from one sample in a study of T cell responses to AZD1222 COVID-19 vaccine. Using immunoSEQ multiplex PCR, the repertoire was profiled, and TCRdb retains in-frame clones only, with some absent. The sample gives some 79,000 clones, over 60% of which show up once; about 50% is in the top ten. Sequencing used peripheral blood, obtained 28 days after the second AZD1222 dose. These receptors were taken from an adult who received the AZD1222 COVID-19 vaccine. The CDR3 runs from the conserved cysteine through the conserved F or W. Fields, in order: V gene, D gene, clone size, J gene, CDR3 DNA, CDR3 protein. The D gene is left open where the match is weak. Size is stated for part of the rows, as once, few or many counts, or as a class when the clone is expanded.

v_call: TRBV4-2; d_call: NA; clone_size: NA; j_call: TRBJ2-7; cdr3_nt: TGTGCCAGCAGCATGGACGCAGGGGGAGGGAACGAGCAGTACTTC; cdr3_aa: CASSMDAGGGNEQYF
v_call: TRBV30; d_call: TRBD2; clone_size: NA; j_call: TRBJ2-5; cdr3_nt: TGTGCCTGGAGTCCGGGACTAGGGGAGACCCAGTACTTC; cdr3_aa: CAWSPGLGETQYF
v_call: TRBV19; d_call: TRBD2; clone_size: NA; j_call: TRBJ2-7; cdr3_nt: TGTGCCAGTAGTCGTCTAGGAAGCGGGGGGCGGTACGAGCAGTACTTC; cdr3_aa: CASSRLGSGGRYEQYF
v_call: TRBV7-3; d_call: NA; clone_size: NA; j_call: TRBJ2-1; cdr3_nt: TGTGCCAGCAGCTTGGGGGCGACTAGCTACAATGAGCAGTTCTTC; cdr3_aa: CASSLGATSYNEQFF
v_call: TRBV12-3/TRBV12-4; d_call: NA; clone_size: few; j_call: TRBJ2-1; cdr3_nt: TGTGCCAGCAGCCCCTCCCGGGGCAATGAGCAGTTCTTC; cdr3_aa: CASSPSRGNEQFF
v_call: TRBV6-5; d_call: NA; clone_size: NA; j_call: TRBJ1-6; cdr3_nt: TGTGCCAGCAGTCACCCCGGGGGACTCCATTCACCCCTCCACTTT; cdr3_aa: CASSHPGGLHSPLHF
v_call: TRBV5-5; d_call: TRBD1; clone_size: NA; j_call: TRBJ1-1; cdr3_nt: TGTGCCAGCAGAAGGACAGGAAGTCAGAACACTGAAGCTTTCTTT; cdr3_aa: CASRRTGSQNTEAFF
v_call: TRBV6-5; d_call: NA; clone_size: NA; j_call: TRBJ2-3; cdr3_nt: TGTGCCAGCAGGAAGGGGGTGACGAACCTGTTAGCGCAGTATTTT; cdr3_aa: CASRKGVTNLLAQYF
v_call: TRBV28; d_call: TRBD1; clone_size: NA; j_call: TRBJ2-2; cdr3_nt: TGTGCCAGCAGAAAAACCTTGACAGGGGACCCTAACACCGGGGAGCTGTTTTTT; cdr3_aa: CASRKTLTGDPNTGELFF
v_call: TRBV9; d_call: NA; clone_size: few; j_call: TRBJ2-7; cdr3_nt: TGTGCCATCGGGGCCGACTACGAGCAGTACTTC; cdr3_aa: CAIGADYEQYF
v_call: TRBV21-1; d_call: NA; clone_size: NA; j_call: TRBJ2-2; cdr3_nt: TGTGCCAGCAGCAGAACAGGGTGTAGGATCCCCGGGGAGCTGTTTTTT; cdr3_aa: CASSRTGCRIPGELFF
v_call: TRBV11-2; d_call: NA; clone_size: NA; j_call: TRBJ1-4; cdr3_nt: TGTGCCAGCAGCTTAGGATCCACTAATGAAAAACTGTTTTTT; cdr3_aa: CASSLGSTNEKLFF
v_call: TRBV28; d_call: NA; clone_size: NA; j_call: TRBJ2-7; cdr3_nt: TGTGCCAGCAGTCCCTTACCCTGGGGATCCAATCGAGCAATATACGAGCAGTACTTC; cdr3_aa: CASSPLPWGSNRAIYEQYF
v_call: TRBV27; d_call: TRBD1; clone_size: NA; j_call: TRBJ1-2; cdr3_nt: TGTGCCAGCAGTCCTCTAGGACAGGCGATTAACTATGGCTACACCTTC; cdr3_aa: CASSPLGQAINYGYTF